Described below is a single T cell receptor (beta chain) sequence and its context. Its antigen remains undetermined. Per-base quality was not reported, and no clone a single base away is much larger than it. Deletion took 7 bases off V and 4 bases off J, with a span of 12 bases between the germline ends. The germline V gene sets CDR1 to KGHDR and CDR2 to SFDVKD. From cysteine to phenylalanine, the CDR3 is 13 amino acids long. Here the CDR3 DNA is all that survives: 39 bases in frame from base 1. Peripheral blood CD8+ and CD4+ T cells from healthy donors, Susac syndrome patients and multiple sclerosis patients were profiled using high-throughput TCR beta sequencing. The multiple sclerosis controls were treatment-naive patients whose relapsing-remitting disease, either stable or active, fulfilled the revised McDonald criteria. Bulk CD8+ and CD4+ T cells were purified magnetically by negative isolation, whereas CD8+ TEMRA cells were enriched by FACS. Blood was drawn into EDTA tubes, processed within 24 hours, and PBMCs were isolated by density gradient centrifugation. PBMCs intended for TCR sequencing were cryopreserved in liquid nitrogen and were subsequently thawed in a 37 degrees C water bath. The sorted or isolated CD4+, CD8+ and CD8+ TEMRA cells had a purity of 90% or higher.

This entry is derived from a study of CD8 T cells in Susac syndrome (dated by TCRdb to between 2017 and 2020). Turning to the overall study: Repertoire sequencing was used to test whether CD8+ T cell activation and differentiation in Susac syndrome was antigen driven. Broader findings and caveats from the paper: The study acknowledged that relatively few individuals were included in the TCR sequencing and HLA analysis.

RNA was extracted using the RNeasy kit, and roughly 0.45 to 1 microgram was reverse transcribed with random hexamers. The immunoSEQ multiplex PCR assay, which covers 54 Vbeta and 13 Jbeta segments, was used to amplify TCR beta CDR3 regions. PCR amplification bias was corrected by using a synthetic template baseline for primer optimization and computational correction. The authors processed their data as follows. Only productive sequences were kept, with reads annotated to V, D and J genes according to IMGT and analyzed in immunoSEQ Analyzer. To calculate clonality, Shannon entropy was normalized by log2 of the number of productive unique sequences and then subtracted from one. For each patient and control, public and private clones were evaluated within the 100 most prevalent clones. A clone was defined as Susac-specific if it was absent from the healthy and MS cohorts, from about a thousand published viral clones and from other ImmuneACCESS disease sequences. TCRdb passed the public sequencing reads through fastp at Q25 and MiXCR, retaining productive beta sequences. Each entry merges the rows of one CDR3 protein and shows their most common DNA and genes. These V and J calls rely on TCRdb rather than the paper's analysis. The sample table records under 250,000 distinct CDR3 sequences; 93% of these occur just once. Together, the top ten hold 0.055% to 0.075% of the sample.

This TCR derives from a human donor with multiple sclerosis. The rearrangement combines TRBV24-1 with TRBJ1-1; TRBD1 might be the D gene, on 6 matching bases. The sequencing input was CD4+ T cells from PBMCs. The DNA is TGTGCCACCAGCTCATCCAGGGGCACTGAAGCTTTCTTT. Its protein is CATSSSRGTEAFF.